The sequence of this T cell receptor beta chain was determined in a study of blood T cell repertoires in COVID-19. Study-level information: Specimens from acute and convalescent COVID-19 originated in the United States, Italy and Spain. From T cells, B-cell-depleted T cells, or PBMCs came the material, which was cDNA or gDNA.

Original methodology: Amplifying reference gene primers gave estimates of nucleated cell counts. Produced via immunoSEQ multiplex PCR; TCRdb's table is partial and in-frame only. D and trimming come from the DNA, and the V and J calls and clone size come from that table. The table has about 220,000 clones, around 86% seen once; the top ten hold 2% to 2.5%. V shed 6 bases and J shed 1 base, with 15 bases lying between them. Germline CDR1 SGHRS, CDR2 YFSETQ. There are 15 residues in the CDR3. Sample: peripheral blood. The TCR sequence derives from a man aged 25-40 years who had recovered from COVID-19. The gene calls are TRBV5-1 and TRBJ2-3; perhaps TRBD2 as D (6 bases). CDR3: CASTAWRGGTDTQYF. CDR3 in DNA: TGCGCCAGCACCGCGTGGCGGGGAGGCACAGATACGCAGTATTTT.